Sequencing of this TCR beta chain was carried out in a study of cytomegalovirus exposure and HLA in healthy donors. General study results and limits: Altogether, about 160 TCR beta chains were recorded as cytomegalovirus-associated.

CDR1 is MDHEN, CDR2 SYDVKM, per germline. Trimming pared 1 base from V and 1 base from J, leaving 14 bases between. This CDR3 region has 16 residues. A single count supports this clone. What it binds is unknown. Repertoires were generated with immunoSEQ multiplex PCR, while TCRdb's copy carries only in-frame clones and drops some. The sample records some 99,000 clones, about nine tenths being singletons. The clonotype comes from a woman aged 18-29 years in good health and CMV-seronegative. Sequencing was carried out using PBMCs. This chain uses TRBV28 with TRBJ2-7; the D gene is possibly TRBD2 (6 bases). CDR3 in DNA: TGTGCCAGCAGTTTATCTAGACTAGTCGCGTCCTACGAGCAGTACTTC. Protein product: CASSLSRLVASYEQYF.